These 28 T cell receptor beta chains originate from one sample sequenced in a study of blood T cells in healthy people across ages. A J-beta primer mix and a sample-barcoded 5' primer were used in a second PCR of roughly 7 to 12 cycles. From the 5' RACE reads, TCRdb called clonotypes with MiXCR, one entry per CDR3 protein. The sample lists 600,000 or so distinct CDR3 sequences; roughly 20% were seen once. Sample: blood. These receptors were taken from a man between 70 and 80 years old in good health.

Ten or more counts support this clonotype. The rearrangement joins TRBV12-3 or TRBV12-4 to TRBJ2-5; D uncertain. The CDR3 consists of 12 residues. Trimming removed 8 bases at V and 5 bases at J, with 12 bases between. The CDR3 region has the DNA TGTGCCAGCTCCCCCGCCCGTGAGACCCAGTACTTC. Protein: CASSPARETQYF.

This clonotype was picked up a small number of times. This CDR3 reads CASSAASAQFF. The DNA of the CDR3 is TGTGCCAGCAGCGCGGCCTCGGCGCAGTTCTTC. This chain joins TRBV7-3 and TRBJ2-1; D remains unclear. Per the germline V gene, CDR1 is SGHTA and CDR2 is FQGTGA. The CDR3 totals 11 residues. Deletions cut 5 bases from V and 12 bases from J, with 11 bases between.

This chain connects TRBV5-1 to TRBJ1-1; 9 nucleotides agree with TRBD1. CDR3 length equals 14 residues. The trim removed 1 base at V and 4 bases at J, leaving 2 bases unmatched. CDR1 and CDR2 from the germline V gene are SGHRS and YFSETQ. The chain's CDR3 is CASSLTQGATEAFF. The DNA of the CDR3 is TGCGCCAGCAGCTTGACACAGGGGGCCACTGAAGCTTTCTTT.

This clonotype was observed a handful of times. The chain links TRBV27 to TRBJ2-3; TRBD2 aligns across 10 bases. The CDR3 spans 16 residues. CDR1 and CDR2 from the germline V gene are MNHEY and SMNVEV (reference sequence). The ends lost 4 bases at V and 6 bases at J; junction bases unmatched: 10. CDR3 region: CASSSTPSGSSDTQYF. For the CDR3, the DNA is TGTGCCAGCAGTTCGACTCCTAGCGGGAGTTCGGATACGCAGTATTTT.

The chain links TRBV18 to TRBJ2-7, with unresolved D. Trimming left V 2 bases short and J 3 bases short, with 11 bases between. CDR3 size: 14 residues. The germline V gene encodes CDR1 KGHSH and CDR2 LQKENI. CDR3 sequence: CASSPIPGSYEQYF. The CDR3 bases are TGTGCCAGCTCACCAATACCTGGCAGCTACGAGCAGTACTTC. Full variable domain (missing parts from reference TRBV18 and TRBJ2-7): NAGVMQNPRHLVRRRGQEARLRCSPMKGHSHVYWYRQLPEEGLKFMVYLQKENIIDESGMPKERFSAEFPKEGPSILRIQQVVRGDSAAYFCASSPIPGSYEQYFGPGTRLTVT.

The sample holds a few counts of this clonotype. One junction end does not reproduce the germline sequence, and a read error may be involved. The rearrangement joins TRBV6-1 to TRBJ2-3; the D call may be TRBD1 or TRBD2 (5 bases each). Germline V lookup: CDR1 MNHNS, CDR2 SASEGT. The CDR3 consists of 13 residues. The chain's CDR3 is CASSEPGPVTQYF. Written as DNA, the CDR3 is TGTGCTAGCAGTGAACCGGGACCTGTGACGCAGTATTTT.

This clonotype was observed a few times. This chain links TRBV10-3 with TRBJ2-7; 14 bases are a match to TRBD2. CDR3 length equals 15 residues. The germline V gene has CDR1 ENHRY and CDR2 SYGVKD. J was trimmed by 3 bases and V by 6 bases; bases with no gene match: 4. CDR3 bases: TGTGCCATCAGGACGGGACTAGCGGGAGACTACGAGCAGTACTTC. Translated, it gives CAIRTGLAGDYEQYF.

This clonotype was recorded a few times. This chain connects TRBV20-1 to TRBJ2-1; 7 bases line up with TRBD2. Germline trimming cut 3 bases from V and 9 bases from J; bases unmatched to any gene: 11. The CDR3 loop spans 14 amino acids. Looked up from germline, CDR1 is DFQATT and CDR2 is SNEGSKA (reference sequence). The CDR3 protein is CSASVSGGRGEQFF. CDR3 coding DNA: TGCAGTGCTAGCGTGTCCGGCGGGAGAGGTGAGCAGTTCTTC.

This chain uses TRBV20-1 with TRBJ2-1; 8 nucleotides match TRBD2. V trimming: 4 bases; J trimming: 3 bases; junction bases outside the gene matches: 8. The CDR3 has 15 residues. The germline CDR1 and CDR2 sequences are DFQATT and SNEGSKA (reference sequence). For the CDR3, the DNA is TGCAGTGCTAAGGATCGCGGGAGGAACTACAATGAGCAGTTCTTC. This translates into CSAKDRGRNYNEQFF.

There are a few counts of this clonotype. The CDR3: CASSLEAVSTDTQYF. For the CDR3, the DNA is TGTGCCAGCAGCTTAGAAGCGGTTAGCACAGATACGCAGTATTTT. The J gene is TRBJ2-3, the V gene TRBV7-3, with a possible D match to TRBD2 (5 bases). From germline, CDR1 is SGHTA and CDR2 FQGTGA. V was cut by 2 bases and J by 0 bases, with 9 bases left in between. The CDR3 runs 15 residues.

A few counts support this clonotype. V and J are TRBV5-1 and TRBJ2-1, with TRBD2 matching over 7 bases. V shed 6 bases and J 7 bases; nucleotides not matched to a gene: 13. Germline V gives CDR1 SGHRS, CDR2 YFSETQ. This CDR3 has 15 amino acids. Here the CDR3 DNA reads TGCGCCAGCACGCCGACGGCGGGAGCATCAAATGAGCAGTTCTTC. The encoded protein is CASTPTAGASNEQFF.

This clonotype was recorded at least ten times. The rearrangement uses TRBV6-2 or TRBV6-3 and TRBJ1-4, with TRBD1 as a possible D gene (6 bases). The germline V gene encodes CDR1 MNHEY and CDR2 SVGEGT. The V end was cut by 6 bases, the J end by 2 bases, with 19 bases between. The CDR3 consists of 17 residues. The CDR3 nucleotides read TGTGCCAGCAGACCACGAATGACAGGAACCACTAATGAAAAACTGTTTTTT. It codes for CASRPRMTGTTNEKLFF.

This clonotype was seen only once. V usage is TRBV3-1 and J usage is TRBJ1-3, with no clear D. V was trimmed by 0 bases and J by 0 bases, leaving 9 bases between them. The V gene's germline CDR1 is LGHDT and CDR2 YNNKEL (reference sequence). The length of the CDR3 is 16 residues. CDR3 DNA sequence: TGTGCCAGCAGCCAAGATTGGATGGTCTCTGGAAACACCATATATTTT. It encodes CASSQDWMVSGNTIYF.

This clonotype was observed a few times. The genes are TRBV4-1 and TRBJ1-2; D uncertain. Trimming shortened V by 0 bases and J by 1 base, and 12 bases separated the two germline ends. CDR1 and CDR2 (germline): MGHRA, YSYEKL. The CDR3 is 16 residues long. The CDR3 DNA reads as TGCGCCAGCAGCCAAGAAGCAGCCGTTCTTAACTATGGCTACACCTTC. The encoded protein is CASSQEAAVLNYGYTF.

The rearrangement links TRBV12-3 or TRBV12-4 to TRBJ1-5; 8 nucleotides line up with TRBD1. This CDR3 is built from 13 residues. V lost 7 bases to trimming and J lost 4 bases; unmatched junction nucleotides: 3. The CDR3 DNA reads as TGTGCCAGCAAGACAGGGGTTAATCAGCCCCAGCATTTT. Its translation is CASKTGVNQPQHF.

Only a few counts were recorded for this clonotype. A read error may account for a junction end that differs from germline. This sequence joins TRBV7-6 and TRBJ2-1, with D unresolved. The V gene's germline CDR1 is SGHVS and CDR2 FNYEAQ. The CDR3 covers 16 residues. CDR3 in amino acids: CASNLVGAFSDNEQFF. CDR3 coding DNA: TGTGCCAGCAACTTAGTCGGAGCCTTCTCGGACAATGAGCAGTTCTTC. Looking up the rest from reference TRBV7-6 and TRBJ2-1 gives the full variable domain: GAGVSQSPRYKVTKRGQDVALRCDPISGHVSLYWYRQALGQGPEFLTYFNYEAQQDKSGLPNDRFSAERPEGSISTLTIQRTEQRDSAMYRCASNLVGAFSDNEQFFGPGTRLTVL.

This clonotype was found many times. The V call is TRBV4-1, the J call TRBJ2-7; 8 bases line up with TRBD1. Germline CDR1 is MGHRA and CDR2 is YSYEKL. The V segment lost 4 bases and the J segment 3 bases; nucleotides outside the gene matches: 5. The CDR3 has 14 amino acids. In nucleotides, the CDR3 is TGCGCCAGCAGCCCCACAGGGGGTGACTACGAGCAGTACTTC. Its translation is CASSPTGGDYEQYF.

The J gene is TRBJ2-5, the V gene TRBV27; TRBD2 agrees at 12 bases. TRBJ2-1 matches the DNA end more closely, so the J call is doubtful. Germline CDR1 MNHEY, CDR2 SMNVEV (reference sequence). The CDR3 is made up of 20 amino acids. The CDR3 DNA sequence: TGTGCCAGCAGTTTAATTACCGAGAGGTGGTCTAGCGGGAGGGGGGGTGAGCAGTTCTTC. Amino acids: CASSLITERWSSGRGGEQFF.

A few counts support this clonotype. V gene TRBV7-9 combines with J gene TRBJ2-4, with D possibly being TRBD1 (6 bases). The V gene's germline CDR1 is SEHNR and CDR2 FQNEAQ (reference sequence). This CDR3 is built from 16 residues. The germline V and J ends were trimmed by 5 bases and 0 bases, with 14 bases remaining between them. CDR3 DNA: TGTGCCAGCAGCCAGCAAAGGACAGTAGCCAAAAACATTCAGTACTTC. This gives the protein CASSQQRTVAKNIQYF.

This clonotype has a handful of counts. The CDR3 sequence: CASSLTGSTGYTF. The CDR3 DNA reads TGTGCCAGCAGTCTCACAGGTAGTACCGGCTACACCTTC. This chain links TRBV6-5 with TRBJ1-2; possible D gene TRBD1, 5 bases. The germline V and J ends were trimmed by 5 bases and 8 bases, with 15 bases remaining between them. The germline V gene encodes CDR1 MNHEY and CDR2 SVGAGI. This CDR3 is 13 amino acids long.

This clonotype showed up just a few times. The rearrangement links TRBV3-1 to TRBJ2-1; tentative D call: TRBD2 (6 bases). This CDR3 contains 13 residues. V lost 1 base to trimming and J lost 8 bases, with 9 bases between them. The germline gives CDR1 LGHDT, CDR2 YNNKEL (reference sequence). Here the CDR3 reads CASSQVGGHEQFF. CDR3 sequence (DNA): TGTGCCAGCAGCCAAGTGGGGGGACATGAGCAGTTCTTC.

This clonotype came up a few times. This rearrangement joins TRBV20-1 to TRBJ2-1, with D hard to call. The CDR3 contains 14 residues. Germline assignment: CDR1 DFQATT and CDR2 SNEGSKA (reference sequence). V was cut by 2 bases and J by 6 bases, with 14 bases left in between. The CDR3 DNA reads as TGCAGTGCTAGAATCACCACCGGGCGCAATGAGCAGTTCTTC. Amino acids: CSARITTGRNEQFF.

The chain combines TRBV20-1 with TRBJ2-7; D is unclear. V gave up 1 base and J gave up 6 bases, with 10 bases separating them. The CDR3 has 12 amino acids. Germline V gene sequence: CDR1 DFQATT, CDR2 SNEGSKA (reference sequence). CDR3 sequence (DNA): TGCAGTGCTAGAGGACCTCAGTTCGAGCAGTACTTC. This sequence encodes CSARGPQFEQYF.

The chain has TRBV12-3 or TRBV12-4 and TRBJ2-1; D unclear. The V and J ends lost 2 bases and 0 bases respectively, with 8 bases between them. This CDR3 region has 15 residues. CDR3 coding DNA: TGTGCCAGCAGTTTATGGTCTGTCTCCTACAATGAGCAGTTCTTC. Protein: CASSLWSVSYNEQFF.

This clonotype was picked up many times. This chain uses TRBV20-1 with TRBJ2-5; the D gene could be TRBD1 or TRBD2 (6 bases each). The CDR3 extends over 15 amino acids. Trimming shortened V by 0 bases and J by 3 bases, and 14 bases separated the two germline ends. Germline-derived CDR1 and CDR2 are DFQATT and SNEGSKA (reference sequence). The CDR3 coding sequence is TGCAGTGCTAGAGATGGAGGGGGTTCGGAAGAGACCCAGTACTTC. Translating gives CSARDGGGSEETQYF.

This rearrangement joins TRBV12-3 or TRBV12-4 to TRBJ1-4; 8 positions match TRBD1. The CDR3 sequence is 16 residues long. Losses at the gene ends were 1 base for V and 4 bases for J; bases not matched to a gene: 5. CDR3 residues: CASSLGGQGDNEKLFF. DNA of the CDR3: TGTGCCAGCAGTTTAGGTGGACAGGGCGATAATGAAAAACTGTTTTTT.

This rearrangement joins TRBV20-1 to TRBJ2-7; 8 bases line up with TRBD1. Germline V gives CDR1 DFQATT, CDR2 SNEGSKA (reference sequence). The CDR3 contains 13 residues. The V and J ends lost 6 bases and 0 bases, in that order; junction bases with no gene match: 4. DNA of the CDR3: TGCAGTGCGCAGGGGGCGCGCTCCTACGAGCAGTACTTC. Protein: CSAQGARSYEQYF.

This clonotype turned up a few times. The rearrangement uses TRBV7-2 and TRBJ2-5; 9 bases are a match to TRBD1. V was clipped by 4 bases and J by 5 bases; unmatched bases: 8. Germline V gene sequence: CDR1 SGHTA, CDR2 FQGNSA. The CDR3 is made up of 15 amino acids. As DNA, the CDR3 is TGTGCCAGCAGCTCTCGTTTAGGGACAGGGGAGACCCAGTACTTC. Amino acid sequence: CASSSRLGTGETQYF.